A single sample is the source of the 11 T cell receptor beta chains below, sequenced in a study of blood T cell repertoires in COVID-19. Data came from immunoSEQ multiplex PCR; TCRdb stores just in-frame clones and leaves some out. Of 100,000 to 150,000 clones in the sample, 80% to 90% were seen once. Material: peripheral blood. These receptors all come from a man aged 60-69 years with COVID-19, enrolled during active disease.

The chain joins TRBV2 to TRBJ2-1; 9 bases are shared with TRBD1. Germline assignment: CDR1 SNHLY and CDR2 FYNNEI. The CDR3 is 15 residues long. The J segment lost 5 bases and the V segment lost 6 bases, leaving 8 bases of the junction unmatched. The CDR3 reads CASSPRDRDNNEQFF. CDR3 DNA: TGTGCCAGCAGCCCCAGGGACAGGGACAACAATGAGCAGTTCTTC.

The rearrangement uses TRBV3-1 (or the pseudogene TRBV3-2) and TRBJ1-6; D may be TRBD1 (6 bases). V lost 6 bases to trimming and J lost 10 bases, with 16 bases between them. CDR1 and CDR2 from the germline V gene are LGHDT and YNNKEL (reference sequence). This CDR3 is built from 14 residues. CDR3 amino acids: CASSLRGTGSPLHF. CDR3 in DNA: TGTGCCAGCAGTCTCAGGGGAACGGGATCACCCCTCCACTTT.

This clone was recorded many times. This sequence joins TRBV7-9 and TRBJ2-7; 7 bases are shared with TRBD2. The CDR3 runs 13 residues. Germline CDR1 SEHNR, CDR2 FQNEAQ (reference sequence). V lost 5 bases, J lost 4 bases, and 5 bases stayed unmatched. CDR3 sequence: CASSLVGGYEQYF. CDR3 sequence (DNA): TGTGCCAGCAGCCTTGTCGGGGGGTACGAGCAGTACTTC. The full variable domain, in which reference TRBV7-9 and TRBJ2-7 provide the parts outside the CDR3, is DTGVSQNPRHKITKRGQNVTFRCDPISEHNRLYWYRQTLGQGPEFLTYFQNEAQLEKSRLLSDRFSAERPKGSFSTLEIQRTEQGDSAMYLCASSLVGGYEQYFGPGTRLTVT.

The CDR3 spells CASSGHSEKLFF. CDR3 nucleotides: TGTGCCAGCAGCGGGCATAGTGAAAAACTGTTTTTT. V usage is TRBV11-2 and J usage is TRBJ1-4; the D is unclear. The CDR3 is made up of 12 amino acids. Germline CDR1 and CDR2: SGHAT and FQNNGV. V shed 5 bases and J shed 7 bases, with 8 bases lying between them.

The chain recombines TRBV5-5 with TRBJ2-3, with TRBD2 matching over 8 bases. CDR3 length equals 17 residues. V shed 2 bases, J shed 8 bases, and the junction held 16 bases outside the gene matches. Germline values: CDR1 SGHKS, CDR2 YYEKEE (reference sequence). CDR3 residues: CASSFFRRGPAGGTQYF. CDR3 DNA sequence: TGTGCCAGCAGCTTTTTTAGAAGGGGACCGGCGGGGGGTACGCAGTATTTT.

The chain couples TRBV5-6 to TRBJ2-1, with 12 bases lining up with TRBD2. Germline V CDR1 and CDR2: SGHDT, YYEEEE. V trimming: 0 bases; J trimming: 6 bases; junction bases outside the gene matches: 7. This CDR3 region has 17 residues. The CDR3 here is CASSLVFLAGGPNEQFF. The CDR3, as DNA: TGTGCCAGCAGCTTGGTGTTTCTAGCGGGGGGGCCCAATGAGCAGTTCTTC.

This clone has only one observation. The chain recombines TRBV6-5 with TRBJ1-2; 8 bases match TRBD1. The germline gives CDR1 MNHEY, CDR2 SVGAGI. Trimming cost V 7 bases and J 7 bases; bases outside gene matches: 8. The CDR3 loop spans 13 amino acids. Here the CDR3 reads CASISWQGAGYTF. In DNA form, the CDR3 reads TGTGCCAGCATCAGTTGGCAGGGGGCTGGCTACACCTTC.

This clone was detected only once. The chain has TRBV18 and TRBJ1-4, with D maybe TRBD1 (6 bases). V gave up 3 bases and J gave up 0 bases, with 11 bases separating them. Germline V lookup: CDR1 KGHSH, CDR2 LQKENI. This CDR3 is 16 amino acids long. CDR3 nucleotide sequence: TGTGCCAGCTCACCGGGGCAGGGGACAACTAATGAAAAACTGTTTTTT. It translates to CASSPGQGTTNEKLFF.

The chain recombines TRBV7-6 with TRBJ1-2, with 8 bases matching TRBD1. CDR3 length equals 15 residues. The junction had 9 bases not matched to a gene; V was cut back by 5 bases and J by 4 bases. Germline V CDR1 and CDR2: SGHVS, FNYEAQ. CDR3 bases: TGTGCCAGCAGCCCTCTGACAGGGGAGAGCTATGGCTACACCTTC. This translates into CASSPLTGESYGYTF.

J is TRBJ2-5 and V is TRBV7-2; D might be TRBD1 (5 bases). The germline V gene encodes CDR1 SGHTA and CDR2 FQGNSA. Between the trimmed V and J ends, which lost 6 bases and 5 bases, there was a span of 13 bases. The CDR3 runs 13 residues. The CDR3 DNA is TGTGCCAGCAGTATACAGGTGGCGGAGACCCAGTACTTC. This encodes CASSIQVAETQYF.

The chain combines TRBV7-2 with TRBJ1-2; TRBD1 matches at 8 bases. Trimming took 3 bases from V and 4 from J; bases not matched to a gene: 7. The V gene's germline CDR1 is SGHTA and CDR2 FQGNSA. CDR3 length: 15 residues. CDR3 region: CASSFRTGNSYGYTF. The CDR3 DNA reads TGTGCCAGCAGCTTTAGGACAGGGAACTCCTATGGCTACACCTTC. Using reference TRBV7-2 and TRBJ1-2 for the parts outside the CDR3, the full variable domain is GAGVSQSPSNKVTEKGKDVELRCDPISGHTALYWYRQSLGQGLEFLIYFQGNSAPDKSGLPSDRFSAERTGGSVSTLTIQRTQQEDSAVYLCASSFRTGNSYGYTFGSGTRLTVV.